This passage covers 21 T cell receptor beta chains from one sample sequenced in a study of molecular identifiers for immune sequencing clone quantification. One entry per CDR3 protein, called by TCRdb with MiXCR from the PCR reads. Seen here are 40,000 to 65,000 distinct CDR3 sequences, roughly a third observed once, and the top ten hold 3.5% to 4%. Sequenced material: naive CD8+ T cells from blood, with Jurkat cell RNA spiked in. Documented subset: FACS-sorted CD8+CD4-CCR7+CD45RA+ naive T cells. These receptors came from a human donor in good health. Some libraries in this study had Jurkat cell RNA spiked in.

The chain links TRBV18 to TRBJ2-3, with TRBD2 as a possible D gene (7 bases). The CDR3 is 17 residues long. V was pared by 3 bases and J by 3 bases, with 19 bases between. Per germline, CDR1 KGHSH and CDR2 LQKENI. The CDR3 loop reads CASSPPRGGGSTDTQYF. The CDR3, as DNA: TGTGCCAGCTCACCCCCGAGGGGGGGCGGGAGTACAGATACGCAGTATTTT. Drawing the rest from reference TRBV18 and TRBJ2-3, the complete variable domain is NAGVMQNPRHLVRRRGQEARLRCSPMKGHSHVYWYRQLPEEGLKFMVYLQKENIIDESGMPKERFSAEFPKEGPSILRIQQVVRGDSAAYFCASSPPRGGGSTDTQYFGPGTRLTVL.

A word on this clonotype: A much larger clonotype is one base distant, so this may be a read error. The chain is built from TRBV29-1 and TRBJ1-1; the D is unclear. The CDR3 sequence is 12 residues long. V lost 4 bases, J lost 6 bases, and 12 bases lay in between. Germline V gives CDR1 SQVTM, CDR2 ANQGSEA. CDR3 in DNA: TGCAGCGTTGTCACAGTCGGCGCTGAAGCTTTCTTT. Translating it yields CSVVTVGAEAFF.

The V and J genes are TRBV29-1 and TRBJ2-1; 12 bases agree with TRBD2. Trimming at V came to 4 bases and at J to 9 bases, leaving 7 bases not matched to a gene. The CDR3 is 14 residues long. Germline-derived CDR1 and CDR2 are SQVTM and ANQGSEA. Written as DNA, the CDR3 is TGCAGCGTTGGTGCGCTAGCGGGAGGGATTGAGCAGTTCTTC. As protein: CSVGALAGGIEQFF.

The chain combines TRBV14 with TRBJ2-7; possibly TRBD1 for D (5 bases). This CDR3 is 15 amino acids long. Trimming took off 1 base at V and 6 bases at J, with 16 bases between the two ends. Germline V gene sequence: CDR1 SGHDN, CDR2 FVKESK. CDR3 DNA sequence: TGTGCCAGCAGCCAAGCGTGGACAACCATAGGCGAGCAGTACTTC. Translated: CASSQAWTTIGEQYF.

In this sample, this clonotype turned up a few times. This rearrangement joins TRBV11-2 to TRBJ2-7; 8 nucleotides align to TRBD2. Trimming took 4 bases from V and 2 from J; bases not matched to a gene: 13. Looked up from germline, CDR1 is SGHAT and CDR2 is FQNNGV. CDR3 length: 17 residues. The DNA of the CDR3 is TGTGCCAGCAGCTCGCCTAGGGTGCGGGAGGACCCCTACGAGCAGTACTTC. It specifies CASSSPRVREDPYEQYF.

The table lists this clonotype with a few counts. CDR3 residues: CASSASGPSTDTQYF. CDR3 DNA sequence: TGTGCCAGCAGCGCTAGCGGGCCTAGCACAGATACGCAGTATTTT. The chain has TRBV11-2 and TRBJ2-3; 8 positions match TRBD2. Germline CDR1 is SGHAT and CDR2 is FQNNGV. V lost 5 bases and J lost 0; bases outside the gene matches: 4. The CDR3 sequence is 15 residues long.

This clonotype has at least ten counts. The V call is TRBV7-9, the J call TRBJ2-3; 10 positions agree with TRBD2. The CDR3 sequence is 12 residues long. Trimming took 0 bases from V and 14 from J; bases not matched to a gene: 2. Germline CDR1 is SEHNR and CDR2 is FQNEAQ (reference sequence). Written as DNA, the CDR3 is TGTGCCAGCAGCTTAGCACTAGCGGGAACGTATTTT. It translates to CASSLALAGTYF.

The chain uses TRBV20-1 and TRBJ2-3; D possibly corresponds to TRBD1 (6 bases). The V end was cut by 7 bases, the J end by 1 base, with 12 bases between. This CDR3 is 13 amino acids long. Germline CDR1 is DFQATT and CDR2 is SNEGSKA (reference sequence). The CDR3 sequence is CSELPGGTDTQYF. The CDR3 DNA reads TGCAGTGAATTGCCAGGGGGCACAGATACGCAGTATTTT.

The CDR3 is CASYGPVSEGVYEQYF. The CDR3 DNA is TGTGCCTCTTATGGACCGGTCTCCGAGGGGGTCTACGAGCAGTACTTC. The chain carries TRBV19 and TRBJ2-7; weak D call: TRBD1 (6 bases). The germline gives CDR1 LNHDA, CDR2 SQIVND (reference sequence). With 11 bases removed from V and 3 bases from J, the gap between germline ends came to 26 bases. This CDR3 contains 16 residues.

The CDR3 loop reads CASSPQGPTEAFF. The CDR3 DNA is TGTGCCAGTAGTCCCCAAGGGCCCACTGAAGCTTTCTTT. J is TRBJ1-1 and V is TRBV19; D gene ambiguous. This CDR3 spans 13 amino acids. Trimming took 5 bases from V and 4 from J, leaving 11 bases between them. The germline V gene has CDR1 LNHDA and CDR2 SQIVND (reference sequence). Full variable domain (outside the CDR3, taken from reference TRBV19 and TRBJ1-1): DGGITQSPKYLFRKEGQNVTLSCEQNLNHDAMYWYRQDPGQGLRLIYYSQIVNDFQKGDIAEGYSVSREKKESFPLTVTSAQKNPTAFYLCASSPQGPTEAFFGQGTRLTVV.

With respect to this clonotype: One end of the junction fails to match germline, which may point to a read error. This chain uses TRBV29-1 with TRBJ2-1; 10 nucleotides line up with TRBD2. The length of the CDR3 is 17 residues. Germline loops: CDR1 SQVTM, CDR2 ANQGSEA. DNA of the CDR3: TGCAGCGTTGATGACAGCGGGAGGGCCAAGTCATACAATGAGCAGATCTTC. Residues: CSVDDSGRAKSYNEQIF.

As for this clonotype: A read error is possible here, since a much larger clone lies one base away. The rearrangement uses TRBV13 and TRBJ1-5; a weak D match, TRBD1 (5 bases). The CDR3 spans 14 residues. Germline V CDR1 and CDR2: PRHDT, FYEKMQ (reference sequence). CDR3: CASSLGQNNQPQLF. In nucleotides, the CDR3 is TGTGCCAGCAGCCTTGGACAAAACAATCAGCCCCAGCTTTTT.

This clonotype was detected many times. J is TRBJ2-7 and V is TRBV5-6; a possible D gene is TRBD2 (5 bases). Between the trimmed V and J ends, which lost 0 bases and 5 bases, there was a span of 6 bases. The CDR3 is made up of 12 amino acids. CDR1 is SGHDT, CDR2 YYEEEE, per germline. CDR3 sequence: CASSLDGDEQYF. The DNA of the CDR3 is TGTGCCAGCAGCTTGGACGGGGACGAGCAGTACTTC.

For this clonotype: Given a much more abundant clone one base away, this may be a read error. The chain has TRBV29-1 and TRBJ2-3; D gene uncertain. Trimming left V 3 bases short and J 2 bases short, with 12 bases between. The CDR3 has 14 residues. CDR1 is SQVTM, CDR2 ANQGSEA, per germline. DNA for the CDR3: TGCAGCGTTGAGGGCGCCGATACCACAGATACGCAGTATTTT. It translates to CSVEGADTTDTQYF.

Points on this clonotype: Possible read error: a much larger clone is one base away. Written as DNA, the CDR3 is TGTGCCAGGCACTTCGGTAGGGAGCCCTACGAGCAGTACTTC. Amino acids: CARHFGREPYEQYF. The chain combines TRBV28 with TRBJ2-7; a possible D gene is TRBD2 (5 bases). With 9 bases removed from V and 2 bases from J, the gap between germline ends came to 17 bases. The CDR3 loop spans 14 amino acids. Germline CDR1 reads MDHEN; CDR2 reads SYDVKM.

This clonotype was observed a few times. The chain links TRBV7-2 to TRBJ2-3; the D gene could be TRBD1 or TRBD2 (6 bases each). The CDR3 loop spans 16 amino acids. The germline CDR1 and CDR2 sequences are SGHTA and FQGNSA. V lost 1 base to trimming and J lost 4 bases, with 15 bases between them. The CDR3 sequence: CASSLEGGRYPDTQYF. In nucleotides, the CDR3 is TGTGCCAGCAGCTTAGAGGGGGGCAGGTACCCAGATACGCAGTATTTT. The entire variable domain, with the rest obtained from reference TRBV7-2 and TRBJ2-3, is as follows: GAGVSQSPSNKVTEKGKDVELRCDPISGHTALYWYRQSLGQGLEFLIYFQGNSAPDKSGLPSDRFSAERTGGSVSTLTIQRTQQEDSAVYLCASSLEGGRYPDTQYFGPGTRLTVL.

Regarding this clonotype: This may be a read error: a much more frequent sequence differs by one nucleotide. The CDR3 does not end in the conserved phenylalanine or tryptophan, so this is likely a read error. This chain connects TRBV13 to TRBJ2-5; D uncertain. Trimming took 2 bases from V and 3 from J, leaving 10 bases between them. The CDR3 is made up of 14 amino acids. Germline lookup yields CDR1 PRHDT and CDR2 FYEKMQ (reference sequence). CDR3 sequence (DNA): TGTGCCAGCAGCTTAAGGGCAGGAGAAGAGACCCAGTACGTC. It encodes CASSLRAGEETQYV.

This clonotype appeared a single time. Just one base apart from a much larger clone, this may be a read error. The V and J genes are TRBV28 and TRBJ2-7; 8 bases are shared with TRBD1. The CDR3 contains 13 residues. Germline CDR1 reads MDHEN; CDR2 reads SYDVKM. The CDR3 here is CACSNRGIYEQYF. DNA of the CDR3: TGTGCCTGCAGCAACAGGGGGATCTACGAGCAGTACTTC.

The CDR3, as DNA: TGTGCCAGCAGAACTATTCAACCCTACGAGCAGTACTTC. It yields the protein CASRTIQPYEQYF. V and J are TRBV2 and TRBJ2-7; D unresolved. The CDR3 is made up of 13 amino acids. Germline assignment: CDR1 SNHLY and CDR2 FYNNEI. V lost 6 bases and J lost 2, with 11 bases in between. The complete variable domain, with remaining parts taken from reference TRBV2 and TRBJ2-7, reads EPEVTQTPSHQVTQMGQEVILRCVPISNHLYFYWYRQILGQKVEFLVSFYNNEISEKSEIFDDQFSVERPDGSNFTLKIRSTKLEDSAMYFCASRTIQPYEQYFGPGTRLTVT.

Ten or more counts support this clonotype. The chain employs TRBV5-5 and TRBJ2-3; 8 nucleotides agree with TRBD2. V shed 1 base, J shed 7 bases, and the junction held 8 bases outside the gene matches. This CDR3 contains 15 residues. Germline assignment: CDR1 SGHKS and CDR2 YYEKEE (reference sequence). This CDR3 reads CASSLIGLALHTQYF. CDR3 DNA sequence: TGTGCCAGCAGCTTGATAGGACTAGCTCTCCATACGCAGTATTTT.

This clonotype was observed many times. V and J are TRBV28 and TRBJ2-3, with a possible D match to TRBD1 (5 bases). The V end lost 5 bases, the J end lost 6 bases, and 18 bases lay between the germline ends. The length of the CDR3 is 15 residues. Germline V CDR1 and CDR2: MDHEN, SYDVKM. The CDR3 here is CASSPEFREMDTQYF. The CDR3 DNA follows: TGTGCCAGCAGTCCTGAGTTCAGGGAAATGGATACGCAGTATTTT.